This T cell receptor beta chain was retrieved from a study of T cell repertoires in cytomegalovirus infection. The overall study: CMV infection plus the matching HLA type was flagged by public TCR beta signatures.

This clonotype was found many times. The target antigen is unknown. TCRdb redid the calling of the reads with MiXCR, one entry per CDR3 protein. This table holds about 100,000 distinct CDR3 sequences, about a quarter found once. Study-level results: Carriers of CMV and the relevant HLA type were discriminated by public TCR beta frequency. It was HLA-C-restricted CMV-specific TCR beta clonotypes that dominated the response ex vivo.

V dropped 4 bases and J dropped 0 bases, with 16 bases sitting between them. The V gene's germline CDR1 is SGHAT and CDR2 FQDESV (reference sequence). The CDR3 runs 17 residues. Sequencing was performed on CD8+ T cells from PBMCs. This sequence originates from a human donor in good health (CMV status not recorded). Some clones in this sample may be carry-over from other donors' samples. The chain uses TRBV11-1 and TRBJ2-1, with TRBD2 as a possible D gene (5 bases). The CDR3 DNA reads as TGTGCCAGCAGCTCCGGGGAATTCCCGAGCTCCTACAATGAGCAGTTCTTC. Amino acids: CASSSGEFPSSYNEQFF.